These T cell receptor beta chains were read from a single sample in a study of response to subunit inactivated influenza vaccine. Each CDR3 protein is one row after TCRdb ran MiXCR on the RT-PCR reads. The sample shows 700,000 to 800,000 distinct CDR3 sequences, under 20% of them seen only once. The sample was PBMCs from blood, taken 4 to 6 days after vaccination. Source of these receptors: a man aged 50 to 59 who received an inactivated influenza vaccine. Each CDR3 is given without its conserved first and last residue.

v_gene	CDR3aa
TRBV7-3	ASSLSIGLDAGELF
TRBV7-8	ASRSGTLETQY
TRBV7-2	ASSLAPRGRRANTEAF
TRBV27	ASSLVGTATNYGYT
TRBV4-1	ASSPIAAKYYNEQF
TRBV20-1	SALGQGDPLNSPLH
TRBV5-1	ASSPEVTAGGTYEQY
TRBV5-1	ASSSRAGVTGELF
TRBV20-1	SARAEPYNEQF
TRBV11-1	ASSSTPTGGKFFNGTDTQY
TRBV28	ASSLPDDSYNSPLH
TRBV12-3/TRBV12-4	ASSLREHKNIQY
TRBV4-3	ASSQDWSSGNTIY
TRBV10-3	AISGEGSRNEQF
TRBV6-5	ASSYTSGVSYEQY
TRBV7-9	ASRNSPSVRGEKLF
TRBV6-1	ASSAVPQGGEQY
TRBV9	ASSVGQTNTEAF
TRBV20-1	SASTGVAYEQY
TRBV12-3/TRBV12-4	ASTLDRYNEQF
TRBV7-9	ASSSTLAGAYEQY
TRBV4-1	ASSQVAGQGFELGQY
TRBV6-5	ASSYRDWWETQY
TRBV20-1	SARVGLAGVADTQY
TRBV10-2	ASRRQGAYTDTQY